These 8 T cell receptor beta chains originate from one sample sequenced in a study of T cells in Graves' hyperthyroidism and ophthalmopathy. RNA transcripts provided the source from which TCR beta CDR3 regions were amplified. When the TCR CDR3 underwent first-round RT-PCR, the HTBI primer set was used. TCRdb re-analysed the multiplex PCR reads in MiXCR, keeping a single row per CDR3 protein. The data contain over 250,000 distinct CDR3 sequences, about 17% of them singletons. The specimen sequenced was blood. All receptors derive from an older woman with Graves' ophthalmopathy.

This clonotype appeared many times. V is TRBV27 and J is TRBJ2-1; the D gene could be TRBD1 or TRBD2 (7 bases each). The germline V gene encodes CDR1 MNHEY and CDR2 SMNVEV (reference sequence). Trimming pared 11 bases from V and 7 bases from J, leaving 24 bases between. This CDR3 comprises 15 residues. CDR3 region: CAALPRGGQGNEQFF. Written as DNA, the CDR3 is TGTGCCGCACTACCCAGGGGGGGGCAGGGGAATGAGCAGTTCTTC.

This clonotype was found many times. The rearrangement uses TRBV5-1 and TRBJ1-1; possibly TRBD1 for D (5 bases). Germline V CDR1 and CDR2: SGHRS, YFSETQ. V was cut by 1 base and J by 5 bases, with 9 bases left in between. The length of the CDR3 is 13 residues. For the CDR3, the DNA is TGCGCCAGCAGCTTGAGGGCAGGGACTGAAGCTTTCTTT. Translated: CASSLRAGTEAFF.

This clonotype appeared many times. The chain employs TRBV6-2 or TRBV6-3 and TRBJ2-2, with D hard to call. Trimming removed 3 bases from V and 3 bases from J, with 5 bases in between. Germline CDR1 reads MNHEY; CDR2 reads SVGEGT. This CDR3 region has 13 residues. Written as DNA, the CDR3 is TGTGCCAGCAGTTATCTGCACACCGGGGAGCTGTTTTTT. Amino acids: CASSYLHTGELFF.

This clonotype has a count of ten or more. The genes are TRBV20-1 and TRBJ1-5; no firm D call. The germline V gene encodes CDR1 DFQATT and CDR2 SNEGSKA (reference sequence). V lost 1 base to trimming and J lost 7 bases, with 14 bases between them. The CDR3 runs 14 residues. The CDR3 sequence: CSARGGETTQPQHF. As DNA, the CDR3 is TGCAGTGCTAGAGGTGGGGAGACTACCCAGCCCCAGCATTTT.

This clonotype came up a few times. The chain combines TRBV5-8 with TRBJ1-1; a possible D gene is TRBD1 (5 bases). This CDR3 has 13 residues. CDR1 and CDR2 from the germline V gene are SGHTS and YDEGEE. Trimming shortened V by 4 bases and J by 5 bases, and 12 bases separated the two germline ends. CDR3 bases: TGTGCCAGCAGCAGACAGATTGGGACTGAAGCTTTCTTT. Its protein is CASSRQIGTEAFF. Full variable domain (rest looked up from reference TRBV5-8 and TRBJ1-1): EAGVTQSPTHLIKTRGQQATLRCSPISGHTSVYWYQQALGLGLQFLLWYDEGEERNRGNFPPRFSGRQFPNYSSELNVNALELEDSALYLCASSRQIGTEAFFGQGTRLTVV.

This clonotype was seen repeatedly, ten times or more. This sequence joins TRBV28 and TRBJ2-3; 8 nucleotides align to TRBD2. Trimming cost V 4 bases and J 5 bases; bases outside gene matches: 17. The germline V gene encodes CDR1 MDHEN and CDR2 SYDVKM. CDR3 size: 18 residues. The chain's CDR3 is CASSSGASKAGAGDTQYF. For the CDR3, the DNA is TGTGCCAGCAGTTCGGGAGCATCGAAAGCGGGAGCGGGAGATACGCAGTATTTT.

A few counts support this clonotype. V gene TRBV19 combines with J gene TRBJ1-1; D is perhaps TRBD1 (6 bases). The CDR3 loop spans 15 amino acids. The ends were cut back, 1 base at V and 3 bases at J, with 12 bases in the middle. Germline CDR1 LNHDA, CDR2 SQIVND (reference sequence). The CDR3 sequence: CASSIGAGAYTEAFF. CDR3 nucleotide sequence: TGTGCCAGTAGTATAGGGGCGGGGGCCTACACTGAAGCTTTCTTT.

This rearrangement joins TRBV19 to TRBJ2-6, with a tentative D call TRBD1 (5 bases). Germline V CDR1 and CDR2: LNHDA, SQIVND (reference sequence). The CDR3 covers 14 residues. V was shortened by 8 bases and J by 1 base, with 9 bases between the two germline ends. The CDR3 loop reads CASLRQSGANVLTF. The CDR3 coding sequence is TGTGCCAGTCTCCGACAGTCTGGGGCCAACGTCCTGACTTTC.